Following are 4 T cell receptor beta chains from one sample sequenced in a study of CD8 T cells in Susac syndrome. Reverse transcription of roughly 0.5 to 1 ug RNA was performed with random hexamers. A single record per CDR3 protein comes from TCRdb applying MiXCR to the immunoSEQ multiplex PCR reads. Among about 130,000 distinct CDR3 sequences, about 90% were seen once, and the ten largest hold approximately 0.24%. Sequenced material: CD8+ T cells from PBMCs. The receptor set was obtained from a human donor with multiple sclerosis.

This clonotype was seen only once. The CDR3 bases are TGTGCCAGCAGTTATGGGGGAGGCTCCCAAGAGACCCAGTACTTC. This translates into CASSYGGGSQETQYF. The V and J genes are TRBV6-5 and TRBJ2-5; perhaps TRBD2 as D (6 bases). CDR3 length: 15 amino acids. V was trimmed by 3 bases and J by 1 base, leaving 12 bases between them. Germline-derived CDR1 and CDR2 are MNHEY and SVGAGI.

V and J are TRBV5-6 and TRBJ2-1; 11 bases map to TRBD2. CDR1 and CDR2 (germline): SGHDT, YYEEEE. The CDR3 spans 15 residues. V was pared by 5 bases and J by 3 bases, with 4 bases of the junction left unmatched. The DNA for the CDR3 is TGTGCCAGCAGTTCACTAGCGGGGGACTACAATGAGCAGTTCTTC. Its translation is CASSSLAGDYNEQFF. The entire variable domain, with the rest obtained from reference TRBV5-6 and TRBJ2-1, is as follows: DAGVTQSPTHLIKTRGQQVTLRCSPKSGHDTVSWYQQALGQGPQFIFQYYEEEERQRGNFPDRFSGHQFPNYSSELNVNALLLGDSALYLCASSSLAGDYNEQFFGPGTRLTVL.

The V call is TRBV7-2, the J call TRBJ2-1, with D perhaps TRBD1 (6 bases). Germline V gene sequence: CDR1 SGHTA, CDR2 FQGNSA. V was shortened by 3 bases and J by 2 bases, with 11 bases between the two germline ends. The CDR3 length is 15 residues. CDR3 sequence (DNA): TGTGCCAGCAGCTTGCCGGGGACACCCTACAATGAGCAGTTCTTC. This sequence encodes CASSLPGTPYNEQFF.

The chain recombines TRBV6-1 with TRBJ1-1; tentatively, D is TRBD1 (5 bases). The CDR3 is 15 amino acids. V was cut by 3 bases and J by 4 bases, with 15 bases left in between. Germline V CDR1 and CDR2: MNHNS, SASEGT. This CDR3 reads CASSDFAGDPTEAFF. Written as DNA, the CDR3 is TGTGCCAGCAGTGATTTCGCCGGGGACCCCACTGAAGCTTTCTTT.